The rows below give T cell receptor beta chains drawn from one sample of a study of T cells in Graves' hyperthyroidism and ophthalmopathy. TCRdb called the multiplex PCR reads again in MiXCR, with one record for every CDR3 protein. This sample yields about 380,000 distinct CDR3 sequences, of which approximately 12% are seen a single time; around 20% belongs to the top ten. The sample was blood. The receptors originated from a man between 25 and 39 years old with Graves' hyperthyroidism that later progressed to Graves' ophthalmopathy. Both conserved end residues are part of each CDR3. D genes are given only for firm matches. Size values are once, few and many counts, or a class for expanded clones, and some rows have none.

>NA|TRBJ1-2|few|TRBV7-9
TGTGCCAGCAGCCCCCTCTTATGCTACACCTTC
CASSPLLCYTF
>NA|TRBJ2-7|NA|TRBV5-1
TGCGCCAGCAGCTGGGGCGGGGGCCCCCTCTCCTACGAGCAGTACTTC
CASSWGGGPLSYEQYF
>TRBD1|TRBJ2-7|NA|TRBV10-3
TGTGCCACTCTTCCACAGGGGGCCCCCCACGAGCAGTACTTC
CATLPQGAPHEQYF
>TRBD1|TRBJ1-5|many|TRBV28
TGTGCCAGCAGTTTAAGACAGGGGGATGGTCAGCCCCAGCATTTT
CASSLRQGDGQPQHF
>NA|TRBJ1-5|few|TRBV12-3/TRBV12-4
TGTGCCAGCAGTTTGGGGGATCGCCAGCCCCAGCATTTT
CASSLGDRQPQHF
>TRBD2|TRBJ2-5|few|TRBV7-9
TGTGCCAGCAGCCGCCGCCCTAGCGGGGGGGCCAGGCCCCAGTACTTC
CASSRRPSGGARPQYF
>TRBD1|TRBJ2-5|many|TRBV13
TGTGCCAGCAGCTTGGGACAGGGAGAAGAGACCCAGTACTTC
CASSLGQGEETQYF
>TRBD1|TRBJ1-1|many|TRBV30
TGTGCCTGGAAAGGGAGAGACAGGGGAGCTTTCTTT
CAWKGRDRGAFF
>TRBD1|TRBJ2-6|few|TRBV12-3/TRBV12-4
TGTGCCAGCAGGGAAACAGGGGCTGGGGCCAACGTCCTGACTTTC
CASRETGAGANVLTF
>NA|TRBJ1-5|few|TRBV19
TGTGCCAGTAGTATATCCGGCCGGAGCAATCAGCCCCAGCATTTT
CASSISGRSNQPQHF
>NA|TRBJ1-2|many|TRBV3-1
TGTGCCAGCAGCCATAAACGGAGGAACTATGGCTACACCTTC
CASSHKRRNYGYTF
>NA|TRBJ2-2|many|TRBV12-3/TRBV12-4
TGTGCCAGCAGATACCAGGGGAACACCGGGGAGCTGTTTTTT
CASRYQGNTGELFF
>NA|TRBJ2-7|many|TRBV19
TGTGCCAGTAGTATAGACGGCAGGGCAGGGGAGCAGTACTTC
CASSIDGRAGEQYF
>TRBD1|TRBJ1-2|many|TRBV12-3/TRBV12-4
TGTGCCAGCACCGGGACAGGGGGCGCGGGCTATGGCTACACCTTC
CASTGTGGAGYGYTF
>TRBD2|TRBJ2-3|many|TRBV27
TGTGCCAGCAGGCATAGCGGGGTGGGCACAGATACGCAGTATTTT
CASRHSGVGTDTQYF
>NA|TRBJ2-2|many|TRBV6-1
TGTGCCAGCAGTGGCTGGTTTGAGGGGATCGGGGAGCTGTTTTTT
CASSGWFEGIGELFF
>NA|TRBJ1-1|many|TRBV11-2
TGTGCCAGCAGCTTAGATCAATCAGCCAACACTGAAGCTTTCTTT
CASSLDQSANTEAFF
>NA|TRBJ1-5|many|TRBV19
TGTGCCAGTAGTTGGGGACTCTATAGCAATCAGCCCCAGCATTTT
CASSWGLYSNQPQHF
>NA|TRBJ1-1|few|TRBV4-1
TGCGCCAGCAGCCAAGAAAGAAGGGCTTTCTTT
CASSQERRAFF
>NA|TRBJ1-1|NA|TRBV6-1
TGTGCCAGCAATCGGGGGGCCGAGACCACTGAAGCTTTCTTT
CASNRGAETTEAFF
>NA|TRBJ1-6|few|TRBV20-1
TGCAGTGCTAGACGTCGGGTGGCCTATAATTCACCCCTCCACTTT
CSARRRVAYNSPLHF
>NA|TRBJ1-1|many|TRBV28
TGTGCCAGCCGTCAGTCGCTGACTGAAGCTTTCTTT
CASRQSLTEAFF
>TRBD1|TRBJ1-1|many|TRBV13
TGTGCCAGCAGCTTAGTTGACGGGACAGCCCTTGAAGCTTTCTTT
CASSLVDGTALEAFF
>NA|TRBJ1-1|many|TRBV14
TGTGCCAGCAGCCAACAAGGGATCTCTGAAGCTTTCTTT
CASSQQGISEAFF
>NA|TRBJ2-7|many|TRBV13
TGTGCCAGCAGCTTAGTCAGCGGTAACTACGAGCAGTACTTC
CASSLVSGNYEQYF
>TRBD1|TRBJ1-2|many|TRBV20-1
TGCAGTGCTAGAGGCCACCAGACAGGGGCCTATGGCTACACCTTC
CSARGHQTGAYGYTF
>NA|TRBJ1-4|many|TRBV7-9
TGTGCCAGCAGCCATCGGAGACCCTATGAAAAACTGTTTTTT
CASSHRRPYEKLFF
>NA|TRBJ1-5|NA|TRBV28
TGTGCCAGCAGTTCCCCCCCAGGGTTCGGGCATCAGCCCCAGCATTTT
CASSSPPGFGHQPQHF
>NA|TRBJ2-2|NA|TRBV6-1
TGTGCCAGCAGAAGGAGTTTATCGGCCGGGGAGCTGTTTTTT
CASRRSLSAGELFF
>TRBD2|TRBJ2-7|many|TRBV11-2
TGTGCCAGCAGCCCACGCGCCCGGGGGGGCGGATACGAGCAGTACTTC
CASSPRARGGGYEQYF
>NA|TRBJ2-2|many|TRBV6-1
TGTGCCAGCAGTTTGGGTAGCGACGGGGAGCTGTTTTTT
CASSLGSDGELFF
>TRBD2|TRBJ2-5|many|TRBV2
TGTGCCAGCAGTGAATCCGGTAGCGGGGGACAAGAGACCCAGTACTTC
CASSESGSGGQETQYF
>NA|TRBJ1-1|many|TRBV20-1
TGCAGTGCTCCCCGCTCCTTGGGAACTGAAGCTTTCTTT
CSAPRSLGTEAFF
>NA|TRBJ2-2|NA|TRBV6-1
TGTGCCAGCAGCGGGGGACAGTCAAACACCGGGGAGCTGTTTTTT
CASSGGQSNTGELFF
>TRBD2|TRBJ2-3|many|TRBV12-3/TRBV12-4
TGTGCCAGCAACCTGGGGGGGACAGATACGCAGTATTTT
CASNLGGTDTQYF
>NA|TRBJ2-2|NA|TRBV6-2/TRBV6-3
TGTGCCAGCTCCTCCAATCGGGACTCGATAAACACCGGGGAGCTGTTTTTT
CASSSNRDSINTGELFF
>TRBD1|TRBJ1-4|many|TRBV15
TGTGCCACCAGCATCCGGGACAGAGATGAAAAACTGTTTTTT
CATSIRDRDEKLFF
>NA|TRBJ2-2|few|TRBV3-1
TGTGCCAGCAGCACTAGGATAGCTGGGGAGCTGTTTTTT
CASSTRIAGELFF
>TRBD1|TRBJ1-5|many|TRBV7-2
TGTGCCAGCAGCCGCGGACAGGGACACAATCAGCCCCAGCATTTT
CASSRGQGHNQPQHF
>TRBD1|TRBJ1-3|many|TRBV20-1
TGCAGTGCCTTAGGACAGGGATACTCTGGAAACACCATATATTTT
CSALGQGYSGNTIYF
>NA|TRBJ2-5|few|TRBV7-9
TGTGCCAGCAGCTTAGCTCAGGGGCGCGGGCAGGAGACCCAGTACTTC
CASSLAQGRGQETQYF
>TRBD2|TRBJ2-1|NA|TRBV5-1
TGCGCCAGCAGCTGGGCGGGGGGGGTAGATGAGCAGTTCTTC
CASSWAGGVDEQFF
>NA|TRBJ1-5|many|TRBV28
TGTGCCAGCAGTAGGGGGGGGGATTGGGAGCCCCAGCATTTT
CASSRGGDWEPQHF
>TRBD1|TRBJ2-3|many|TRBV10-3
TGTGCCATCAGCCAACGCTCCGGGACAGGGAGAGATACGCAGTATTTT
CAISQRSGTGRDTQYF
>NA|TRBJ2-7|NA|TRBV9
TGTGCCAGCAGCGCCAGGGGGGGGTTCTCCTACGAGCAGTACTTC
CASSARGGFSYEQYF
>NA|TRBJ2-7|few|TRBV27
TGTGCCAGCAGTTACGGAGGGATCCCTTACGAGCAGTACTTC
CASSYGGIPYEQYF